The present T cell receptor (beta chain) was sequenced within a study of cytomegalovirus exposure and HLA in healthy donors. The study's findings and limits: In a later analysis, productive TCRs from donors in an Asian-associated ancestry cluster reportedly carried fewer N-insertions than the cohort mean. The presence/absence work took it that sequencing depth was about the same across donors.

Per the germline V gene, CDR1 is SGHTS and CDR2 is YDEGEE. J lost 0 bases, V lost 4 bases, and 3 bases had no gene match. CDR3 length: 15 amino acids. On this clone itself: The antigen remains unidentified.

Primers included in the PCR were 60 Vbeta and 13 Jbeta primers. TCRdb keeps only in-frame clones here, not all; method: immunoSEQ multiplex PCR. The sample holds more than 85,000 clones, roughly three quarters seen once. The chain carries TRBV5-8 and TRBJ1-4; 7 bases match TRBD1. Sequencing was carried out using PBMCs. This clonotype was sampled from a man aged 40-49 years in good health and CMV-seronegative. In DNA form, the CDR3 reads TGTGCCAGCAGCATTGGGACAGCAACTAATGAAAAACTGTTTTTT. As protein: CASSIGTATNEKLFF.